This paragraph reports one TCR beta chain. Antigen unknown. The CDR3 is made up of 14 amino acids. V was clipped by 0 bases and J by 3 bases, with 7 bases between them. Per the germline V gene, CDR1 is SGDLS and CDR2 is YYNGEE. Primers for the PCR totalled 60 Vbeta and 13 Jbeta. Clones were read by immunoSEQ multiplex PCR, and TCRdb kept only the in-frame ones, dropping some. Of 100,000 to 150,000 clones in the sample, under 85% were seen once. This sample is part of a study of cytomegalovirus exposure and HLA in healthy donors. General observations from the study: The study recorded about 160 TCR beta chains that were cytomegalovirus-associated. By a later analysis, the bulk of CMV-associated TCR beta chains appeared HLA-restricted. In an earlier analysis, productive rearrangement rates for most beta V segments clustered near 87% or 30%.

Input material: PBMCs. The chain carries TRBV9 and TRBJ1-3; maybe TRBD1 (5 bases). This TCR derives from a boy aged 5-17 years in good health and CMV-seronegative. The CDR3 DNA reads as TGTGCCAGCAGCGTAGACAGGAGTGGAAACACCATATATTTT. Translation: CASSVDRSGNTIYF.